The text below deals with one T cell receptor beta chain. Its matching antigen is unknown. The authors ran a second PCR of about 6 to 11 cycles using a sample-barcoded 5' primer and a J-beta primer mix. TCRdb passed the 5' RACE reads through MiXCR, listing each CDR3 protein once. The sample lists 750,000 or so distinct CDR3 sequences; just under 25% were seen once. V trimming: 3 bases; J trimming: 2 bases; junction bases outside the gene matches: 10. From germline, CDR1 is SGDLS and CDR2 YYNGEE. This CDR3 has 18 amino acids. The sample originates from a study of blood T cells in healthy people across ages. Study conclusions and caveats: Higher diversity and more naive CD4+ cells were features of long-lived donors, compared to aged donors.

These data also formed part of another study, on T cells of mothers and their children. Per that paper: All donors were healthy and Caucasian; they were a few mothers and their six children.

Specimen: blood. This chain connects TRBV9 to TRBJ2-3; TRBD2 matches 12 bases. The clonotype originates from a boy aged 10-17 years in good health. CDR3 DNA: TGTGCCAGCAGCGGCAGAACCGGGACTAGCGGGCTCACAGATACGCAGTATTTT. It translates to CASSGRTGTSGLTDTQYF. The full variable domain, with the rest looked up from reference TRBV9 and TRBJ2-3, is DSGVTQTPKHLITATGQRVTLRCSPRSGDLSVYWYQQSLDQGLQFLIQYYNGEERAKGNILERFSAQQFPDLHSELNLSSLELGDSALYFCASSGRTGTSGLTDTQYFGPGTRLTVL.